This T cell receptor (beta chain) originates from a study of beta chain features in type 1 diabetes. Per germline, CDR1 MRHNA and CDR2 SNTAGT. Trimming took off 7 bases at V and 2 bases at J, with 9 bases between the two ends. The CDR3 runs to 14 residues. In this sample, this clone turned up a few times. Expressed TCRB transcripts were sequenced after all isolated RNA was converted to cDNA. The protocol was immunoSEQ multiplex PCR, while the TCRdb copy is restricted to in-frame clones and leaves out a portion. There are tens of thousands of clones in the sample; approximately 32% occur only once, and 0.35% to 0.45% lies in the top ten.

The chain employs TRBV6-4 and TRBJ2-6; D gene ambiguous. This receptor was identified in a woman between 18 and 30 years old in good health. Sequencing used stem cell memory CD4+ T cells from blood. The CDR3 sequence is CASKSDTGANVLTF. In DNA form, the CDR3 reads TGTGCCAGCAAGTCCGACACTGGGGCCAACGTCCTGACTTTC.